Below, 25 T cell receptor beta chains from the same sample are listed, as sequenced in a study of regulatory T cells in long-lasting Graves disease. Time point given: newly diagnosed GD, antithyroid drugs for less than 3 months. RNA isolated from PBMCs was used to make the TCR library. CDR3 regions were amplified by Arm-PCR using iRepertoire HTBI primers to build TCR beta libraries. TCRdb reprocessed the multiplex PCR reads with MiXCR, giving one entry per CDR3 protein. The sample has some 500,000 distinct CDR3 sequences, about 15% seen once. These data also formed part of another study, on T cells in Graves' hyperthyroidism and ophthalmopathy.

Sample: peripheral blood mononuclear cells (PBMCs), taken at new diagnosis, from a patient treated with antithyroid drugs. Every receptor here comes from a woman aged 40 to 65 with Graves disease.

This clonotype showed up just a few times. This rearrangement joins TRBV10-3 to TRBJ2-4; D remains unclear. Trimming took off 3 bases at V and 0 bases at J, with 9 bases between the two ends. Germline lookup yields CDR1 ENHRY and CDR2 SYGVKD. The CDR3 consists of 15 residues. The CDR3 region is CAISDEELAKNIQYF. The CDR3 region has the DNA TGTGCCATCAGTGATGAGGAACTAGCCAAAAACATTCAGTACTTC.

The chain joins TRBV4-2 to TRBJ1-2; 7 positions match TRBD1. CDR3 length: 13 residues. Germline V CDR1 and CDR2: LGHNA, YNFKEQ. The V and J ends lost 3 bases and 8 bases, in that order; junction bases with no gene match: 6. The CDR3 DNA reads TGTGCCAGCAGCCAGGAGACAGGGTTCGGCTACACCTTC. Translated: CASSQETGFGYTF.

About this clonotype: This may come from a read error, since a much larger clone is one base off. The chain recombines TRBV12-3 or TRBV12-4 with TRBJ2-7; D unresolved. V shed 5 bases and J shed 7 bases, with 9 bases lying between them. The CDR3 runs 11 residues. The CDR3 loop reads CASSRNREQYF. CDR3 coding DNA: TGTGCCAGCAGTCGAAATCGGGAGCAGTACTTC.

CDR3 sequence: CSARAGDTEAFF. The CDR3 bases are TGCAGTGCTAGAGCGGGGGACACTGAAGCTTTCTTT. V usage is TRBV20-1 and J usage is TRBJ1-1; tentative D call: TRBD1 (5 bases). The CDR3 contains 12 residues. V was clipped by 1 base and J by 3 bases, with 6 bases between them. CDR1 DFQATT and CDR2 SNEGSKA come from the germline V gene (reference sequence).

This clonotype was seen at least ten times. This chain connects TRBV12-3 or TRBV12-4 to TRBJ1-1; D is unclear. With 7 bases removed from V and 5 bases from J, the gap between germline ends came to 17 bases. There are 14 residues in the CDR3. CDR3 residues: CASTRGPVGTEAFF. The CDR3 DNA is TGTGCCAGCACCCGAGGACCGGTGGGGACTGAAGCTTTCTTT.

In this sample, this clonotype turned up a few times. The gene calls are TRBV7-3 and TRBJ1-2, with D maybe TRBD1 (5 bases). Per the germline V gene, CDR1 is SGHTA and CDR2 is FQGTGA. V dropped 4 bases and J dropped 4 bases, with 16 bases sitting between them. The CDR3 loop spans 15 amino acids. The CDR3 reads CASSSGSTAIYGYTF. For the CDR3, the DNA is TGTGCCAGCAGCTCGGGGTCGACAGCCATCTATGGCTACACCTTC.

This clonotype came up many times. The chain has TRBV12-3 or TRBV12-4 and TRBJ2-3, with D perhaps TRBD1 or TRBD2 (5 bases each). V dropped 5 bases and J dropped 0 bases, with 15 bases sitting between them. The CDR3 runs to 16 residues. CDR3 region: CASSPMGESSTDTQYF. The CDR3 bases are TGTGCCAGCAGTCCCATGGGGGAATCGAGCACAGATACGCAGTATTTT.

This clonotype appeared many times. The chain carries TRBV5-1 and TRBJ1-1; TRBD1 matches at 7 bases. Trimming removed 2 bases from V and 1 base from J; junction bases left unmatched: 8. The CDR3 totals 16 residues. From germline, CDR1 is SGHRS and CDR2 YFSETQ. The CDR3 reads CASSLEQGQRNTEAFF. The CDR3 DNA reads as TGCGCCAGCAGCTTAGAGCAGGGACAGCGGAACACTGAAGCTTTCTTT. Complete variable domain (other parts from reference TRBV5-1 and TRBJ1-1): KAGVTQTPRYLIKTRGQQVTLSCSPISGHRSVSWYQQTPGQGLQFLFEYFSETQRNKGNFPGRFSGRQFSNSRSEMNVSTLELGDSALYLCASSLEQGQRNTEAFFGQGTRLTVV.

At least ten counts were recorded for this clonotype. This chain joins TRBV7-2 and TRBJ2-3; 14 positions agree with TRBD2. CDR3 length: 17 amino acids. V lost 3 bases, J lost 10 bases, and 12 bases stayed unmatched. Germline CDR1 is SGHTA and CDR2 is FQGNSA. This CDR3 is CASSFTGTSGGSGAQYF. The DNA of the CDR3 is TGTGCCAGCAGCTTCACCGGGACTAGCGGGGGCTCCGGGGCGCAGTATTTT. Full variable domain (outside the CDR3, taken from reference TRBV7-2 and TRBJ2-3): GAGVSQSPSNKVTEKGKDVELRCDPISGHTALYWYRQSLGQGLEFLIYFQGNSAPDKSGLPSDRFSAERTGGSVSTLTIQRTQQEDSAVYLCASSFTGTSGGSGAQYFGPGTRLTVL.

This clonotype has just a few counts. J is TRBJ1-1 and V is TRBV25-1; TRBD1 might be the D (5 bases). V dropped 2 bases and J dropped 10 bases, with 14 bases sitting between them. The germline CDR1 and CDR2 sequences are MGHDK and SYGVNS. The CDR3 contains 13 residues. CDR3 DNA sequence: TGTGCCAGCAGTGAAGAGGGGAGATCTACAGCTTTCTTT. Translated, it gives CASSEEGRSTAFF.

The chain uses TRBV20-1 and TRBJ2-7, with D possibly TRBD2 on 6 matching bases. Trimming shortened V by 1 base and J by 0 bases, and 10 bases separated the two germline ends. The CDR3 is made up of 14 amino acids. Germline loops: CDR1 DFQATT, CDR2 SNEGSKA (reference sequence). CDR3 residues: CSARAGLSSYEQYF. The CDR3 bases are TGCAGTGCTAGAGCGGGACTTAGCTCCTACGAGCAGTACTTC.

This clonotype was detected many times. The chain has TRBV5-1 and TRBJ1-1; D unclear. V lost 4 bases and J lost 2, with 9 bases in between. Germline V CDR1 and CDR2: SGHRS, YFSETQ. CDR3 length equals 13 residues. The DNA for the CDR3 is TGCGCCAGCAGCCCTTACGGAAACACTGAAGCTTTCTTT. Protein product: CASSPYGNTEAFF. The full variable domain, completed using reference TRBV5-1 and TRBJ1-1, is KAGVTQTPRYLIKTRGQQVTLSCSPISGHRSVSWYQQTPGQGLQFLFEYFSETQRNKGNFPGRFSGRQFSNSRSEMNVSTLELGDSALYLCASSPYGNTEAFFGQGTRLTVV.

This clonotype has at least ten counts. V and J are TRBV2 and TRBJ1-4; D ambiguous. Germline CDR1 is SNHLY and CDR2 is FYNNEI. Trimming stripped 6 bases from V and 0 bases from J, with 8 bases between. This CDR3 is 14 amino acids long. The DNA of the CDR3 is TGTGCCAGCAGGCTTGGGTCAACTAATGAAAAACTGTTTTTT. This translates into CASRLGSTNEKLFF.

This clonotype was seen a few times. This clone may be a read error of a much larger clone one base away. V usage is TRBV6-5 and J usage is TRBJ2-7, with D unresolved. V lost 2 bases and J lost 2, with 16 bases in between. CDR3 length: 16 residues. Germline CDR1 MNHEY, CDR2 SVGAGI. CDR3 sequence reads: CASSYGKGAYPYEQYF. The CDR3 bases are TGTGCCAGCAGTTACGGTAAGGGCGCATATCCCTACGAGCAGTACTTC.

The rearrangement uses TRBV12-3 or TRBV12-4 and TRBJ2-7, with 10 bases lining up with TRBD1. The CDR3 has 14 residues. J gave up 5 bases and V 6 bases, and 7 bases lay outside the gene matches. The DNA of the CDR3 is TGTGCCAGCAGCTGGGGGACAGGGGTCCACGAGCAGTACTTC. It encodes CASSWGTGVHEQYF.

This clonotype was observed at least ten times. The chain has TRBV11-3 and TRBJ2-3; 16 bases line up with TRBD2. CDR3 length: 16 residues. J was trimmed by 6 bases and V by 5 bases; bases with no gene match: 5. Germline-derived CDR1 and CDR2 are SGHNT and YENEEA. CDR3 sequence: CASSPGLAGGRDTQYF. CDR3 bases: TGTGCCAGCAGCCCGGGACTAGCGGGGGGGCGGGATACGCAGTATTTT.

This clonotype was detected a few times. The chain recombines TRBV20-1 with TRBJ1-6, with D tentatively TRBD1 (5 bases). The CDR3 loop spans 14 amino acids. Germline CDR1 reads DFQATT; CDR2 reads SNEGSKA (reference sequence). V was pared by 3 bases and J by 10 bases, with 16 bases between. CDR3 sequence: CSASAVGPGSPLHF. The CDR3 bases are TGCAGTGCTAGCGCCGTAGGACCAGGGTCACCCCTCCACTTT.

The chain employs TRBV5-1 and TRBJ2-5, with 8 positions matching TRBD2. V trimming: 6 bases; J trimming: 7 bases; junction bases outside the gene matches: 5. Germline V gene data show CDR1 as SGHRS and CDR2 as YFSETQ. CDR3 size: 12 residues. CDR3 residues: CASIAGTGTQYF. In nucleotides, the CDR3 is TGCGCCAGCATAGCGGGGACGGGGACCCAGTACTTC.

The table lists this clonotype with a few counts. The chain recombines TRBV6-1 with TRBJ2-7; the match to TRBD1 covers 9 bases. Germline CDR1 reads MNHNS; CDR2 reads SASEGT. The CDR3 totals 15 residues. V shed 10 bases and J 4 bases; nucleotides not matched to a gene: 14. CDR3: CATGARDRVLYEQYF. CDR3 in DNA: TGTGCCACAGGGGCCAGGGACAGGGTCTTGTACGAGCAGTACTTC.

This clonotype was recorded at least ten times. The rearrangement links TRBV11-3 to TRBJ2-3; D uncertain. The CDR3 consists of 14 residues. The V gene lost 2 bases and the J gene lost 2 bases, with 8 bases spanning the gap. Germline CDR1 reads SGHNT; CDR2 reads YENEEA. The CDR3 sequence is CASSLSDNTDTQYF. CDR3 nucleotide sequence: TGTGCCAGCAGCTTAAGCGACAACACAGATACGCAGTATTTT.

This clonotype has more than one count but fewer than ten. This CDR3 is CSLGEGYEQYF. Here the CDR3 DNA reads TGCAGCCTTGGGGAGGGCTACGAGCAGTACTTC. This sequence joins TRBV29-1 and TRBJ2-7; 7 bases match TRBD2. This CDR3 is 11 amino acids long. The trim removed 8 bases at V and 3 bases at J, leaving 4 bases unmatched. In germline, CDR1 is SQVTM, CDR2 ANQGSEA.

At least ten counts were recorded for this clonotype. V is TRBV5-1 and J is TRBJ1-3, with D possibly matching TRBD1 (5 bases). In germline, CDR1 is SGHRS, CDR2 YFSETQ. The length of the CDR3 is 14 residues. The V end was cut by 4 bases, the J end by 7 bases, with 15 bases between. CDR3 in DNA: TGCGCCAGCAGCCCAACGACAGTCGGCAACACCATATATTTT. As protein: CASSPTTVGNTIYF.

The chain employs TRBV27 and TRBJ1-4; D is uncertain. V lost 0 bases, J lost 8 bases, and 10 bases lay in between. The CDR3 contains 14 residues. Germline V gives CDR1 MNHEY, CDR2 SMNVEV (reference sequence). The CDR3 DNA reads as TGTGCCAGCAGTTTATCGGGAGGCGTAGAAAAACTGTTTTTT. Its protein product is CASSLSGGVEKLFF.

This clonotype was detected only a few times. The chain recombines TRBV6-2 or TRBV6-3 with TRBJ2-7, with D unresolved. This CDR3 spans 13 amino acids. The germline CDR1 and CDR2 sequences are MNHEY and SVGEGT. The germline V and J ends were trimmed by 2 bases and 0 bases, with 5 bases remaining between them. CDR3 residues: CASSYGLSYEQYF. DNA of the CDR3: TGTGCCAGCAGTTACGGGCTCTCCTACGAGCAGTACTTC.

The chain uses TRBV2 and TRBJ2-3; D may be TRBD2 (5 bases). CDR3 length: 12 amino acids. V lost 8 bases and J 5 bases, leaving 11 bases between the germline ends. Germline CDR1 is SNHLY and CDR2 is FYNNEI. CDR3 in DNA: TGTGCCAGCTCCGGGGTTGAAGATACGCAGTATTTT. It encodes CASSGVEDTQYF.